The present T cell receptor beta chain was sequenced within a study of blood T cells in healthy people across ages. V lost 1 base to trimming and J lost 11 bases; unmatched junction nucleotides: 12. CDR1 is LNHNV, CDR2 YYDKDF, per germline (reference sequence). CDR3 size: 15 residues. With a J-beta primer mix and a sample-barcoded 5' primer, a second PCR ran about 7 to 11 cycles. TCRdb passed the 5' RACE reads through MiXCR, listing each CDR3 protein once. Counted here are about 1.4 million distinct CDR3 sequences, 45% to 70% occurring once; the ten biggest clones make up 6.5% to 8%. The J gene is TRBJ2-5, the V gene TRBV15; the match to TRBD2 covers 8 bases. Material for sequencing was blood. The receptor was derived from a young man in good health. Written as DNA, the CDR3 is TGTGCCACCAGCAGAGGTGCTAGCGGGTCGACGGCGCAGTACTTC. Translating gives CATSRGASGSTAQYF.